What follows are 20 T cell receptor beta chains derived from one specimen sequenced in a study of identical twins. TCRdb re-analysed the 5' RACE reads in MiXCR, keeping a single row per CDR3 protein. The sample lists a few hundred thousand distinct CDR3 sequences, around 8.3% seen once, with less than 4% in the top ten. The sample was also reused in another study, on yellow fever vaccine responses in identical twins.

Sequenced material: CD8+ T cells sorted from blood. These receptors came from a young woman in good health.

This clonotype was observed a handful of times. This chain links TRBV5-1 with TRBJ2-7; TRBD1 might be the D (6 bases). The CDR3 runs 13 residues. The germline V and J ends were trimmed by 0 bases and 5 bases, with 9 bases remaining between them. Germline CDR1 is SGHRS and CDR2 is YFSETQ. The CDR3 nucleotides are TGCGCCAGCAGCTTGGGGGGGCGGGACGAGCAGTACTTC. Residues: CASSLGGRDEQYF.

This rearrangement joins TRBV20-1 to TRBJ2-1; D gene ambiguous. The CDR3 runs to 15 residues. Germline assignment: CDR1 DFQATT and CDR2 SNEGSKA (reference sequence). With 1 base removed from V and 3 bases from J, the gap between germline ends came to 13 bases. The CDR3 DNA follows: TGCAGTGCTAGAGGACTGGAGTCGGGCTACAATGAGCAGTTCTTC. It encodes CSARGLESGYNEQFF.

This clonotype was recorded a few times. The genes are TRBV13 and TRBJ2-5; possibly TRBD2 for D (6 bases). Looked up from germline, CDR1 is PRHDT and CDR2 is FYEKMQ (reference sequence). V was pared by 3 bases and J by 6 bases, with 8 bases between. The CDR3 consists of 12 residues. CDR3 bases: TGTGCCAGCAGCTTTGGAGGGAAGACCCAGTACTTC. Encoded protein: CASSFGGKTQYF.

Notes on this clonotype: A read error may account for a junction end that differs from germline. V usage is TRBV9 and J usage is TRBJ1-2, with D unresolved. Germline CDR1 SGDLS, CDR2 YYNGEE. CDR3 length: 8 amino acids. The DNA for the CDR3 is TGTGCCAGCAGACCGGGAGCCTTC. Translated, it gives CASRPGAF. Using reference TRBV9 and TRBJ1-2 for the parts outside the CDR3, the full variable domain is DSGVTQTPKHLITATGQRVTLRCSPRSGDLSVYWYQQSLDQGLQFLIQYYNGEERAKGNILERFSAQQFPDLHSELNLSSLELGDSALYFCASRPGAFGSGTRLTVV.

This clonotype came up many times. The rearrangement joins TRBV27 to TRBJ2-1; TRBD2 might be the D (7 bases). Deletions cut 6 bases from V and 4 bases from J, with 13 bases between. The germline V gene has CDR1 MNHEY and CDR2 SMNVEV (reference sequence). The CDR3 totals 14 residues. The CDR3, as DNA: TGTGCCAGCAGGGGGGGGACACCATACAATGAGCAGTTCTTC. Its translation: CASRGGTPYNEQFF.

V is TRBV6-5 and J is TRBJ2-2; possible D gene TRBD2, 7 bases. Germline CDR1 MNHEY, CDR2 SVGAGI. This CDR3 region has 15 residues. Trimming pared 2 bases from V and 3 bases from J, leaving 10 bases between. The CDR3 DNA reads as TGTGCCAGCAGTTACGAGGGGGGGGACACCGGGGAGCTGTTTTTT. Amino acid sequence: CASSYEGGDTGELFF.

This clonotype was observed many times. The V call is TRBV2, the J call TRBJ2-3, with TRBD2 matching 8 bases. This CDR3 region has 15 residues. J was trimmed by 3 bases and V by 7 bases; bases with no gene match: 9. Germline-derived CDR1 and CDR2 are SNHLY and FYNNEI. The CDR3 DNA reads as TGTGCCAGCACTAACGCGGGAGGATTAACAGATACGCAGTATTTT. It specifies CASTNAGGLTDTQYF.

The CDR3 coding sequence is TGCAGTGCTAGAGGACCGCTGGGCGGGACAGACCCCTACGAGCAGTACTTC. Protein: CSARGPLGGTDPYEQYF. V is TRBV20-1 and J is TRBJ2-7, with D possibly being TRBD1 (7 bases). Germline V gene sequence: CDR1 DFQATT, CDR2 SNEGSKA (reference sequence). This CDR3 is built from 17 residues. Trimming removed 1 base at V and 2 bases at J, with 21 bases between.

The chain links TRBV5-4 to TRBJ2-5; TRBD2 might be the D (5 bases). The CDR3 covers 14 residues. Per germline, CDR1 SGHNT and CDR2 YYREEE (reference sequence). Trimming took 9 bases from V and 0 from J, leaving 15 bases between them. The CDR3, as DNA: TGTGCCACCCTCCGGGAAAAAAACCAAGAGACCCAGTACTTC. Protein sequence: CATLREKNQETQYF.

The table lists this clonotype with a few counts. The chain recombines TRBV20-1 with TRBJ2-7; D is perhaps TRBD1 or TRBD2 (5 bases each). V was clipped by 0 bases and J by 2 bases, with 11 bases between them. Germline V gene lookup returns CDR1 DFQATT and CDR2 SNEGSKA (reference sequence). The CDR3 covers 14 residues. The CDR3 loop is CSARDLRGPYEQYF. CDR3 DNA: TGCAGTGCTAGAGATCTGAGGGGACCCTACGAGCAGTACTTC.

The chain is built from TRBV6-2 or TRBV6-3 and TRBJ2-1, with D possibly being TRBD1 (7 bases). Trimming took off 2 bases at V and 7 bases at J, with 15 bases between the two ends. This CDR3 has 15 amino acids. Germline assignment: CDR1 MNHEY and CDR2 SVGEGT. CDR3 region: CASSYAQTGRNEQFF. In nucleotides, the CDR3 is TGTGCCAGCAGTTACGCCCAGACAGGGAGGAATGAGCAGTTCTTC.

This clonotype was recorded a few times. The chain links TRBV5-1 to TRBJ1-2; D is possibly TRBD1 (5 bases). The germline V gene encodes CDR1 SGHRS and CDR2 YFSETQ. V was shortened by 2 bases and J by 3 bases, with 14 bases between the two germline ends. The CDR3 has 15 residues. The CDR3 nucleotides read TGCGCCAGCAGCTTTTTAGGGACGCAAGACTATGGCTACACCTTC. Protein sequence: CASSFLGTQDYGYTF.

This clonotype showed up just a few times. In DNA, the CDR3 is TGCAGCGTTGGACAGTTAGGAGGGTACGAGCAGTACTTC. Translated: CSVGQLGGYEQYF. This sequence joins TRBV29-1 and TRBJ2-7, with a possible D match to TRBD2 (6 bases). Germline assignment: CDR1 SQVTM and CDR2 ANQGSEA. The CDR3 is made up of 13 amino acids. The V gene lost 4 bases and the J gene lost 4 bases, with 14 bases spanning the gap.

This clonotype has just a few counts. CDR3 loop: CSGSGSLTSTDTQYF. In DNA, the CDR3 is TGCAGCGGGTCGGGTTCCCTAACTAGCACAGATACGCAGTATTTT. This sequence joins TRBV29-1 and TRBJ2-3; D ambiguous. CDR3 length: 15 residues. V gave up 7 bases and J gave up 0 bases, with 17 bases separating them. Germline CDR1 and CDR2: SQVTM and ANQGSEA.

This clonotype was observed a handful of times. The J gene is TRBJ2-3, the V gene TRBV9; 7 bases fit TRBD1. This CDR3 is built from 15 residues. Germline CDR1 is SGDLS and CDR2 is YYNGEE. With V trimmed by 0 bases and J by 4 bases, 5 bases remained unmatched. The CDR3 loop is CASSVGQGRADTQYF. The CDR3 bases are TGTGCCAGCAGCGTAGGACAGGGCAGGGCAGATACGCAGTATTTT.

This clonotype was counted between two and nine times. The chain has TRBV25-1 and TRBJ1-5; the D is unclear. V lost 1 base and J lost 2, with 12 bases in between. Per germline, CDR1 MGHDK and CDR2 SYGVNS. This CDR3 has 16 amino acids. CDR3 DNA: TGTGCCAGCAGTGAATGGTCCAGTCCCGGCAATCAGCCCCAGCATTTT. It yields the protein CASSEWSSPGNQPQHF.

This rearrangement joins TRBV7-6 to TRBJ2-2; 8 nucleotides match TRBD2. With 4 bases clipped from V and 6 bases from J, the junction kept 4 bases outside the gene matches. CDR1 is SGHVS, CDR2 FNYEAQ, per germline. The CDR3 is 14 amino acids. In DNA form, the CDR3 reads TGTGCCAGCAGCTCCCCGGGACTAGCCGGGGAGCTGTTTTTT. Amino acids: CASSSPGLAGELFF.

This clonotype was counted many times. The chain uses TRBV29-1 and TRBJ2-1; 12 bases match TRBD2. The CDR3 length is 13 residues. Germline V gene sequence: CDR1 SQVTM, CDR2 ANQGSEA. J gave up 9 bases and V 7 bases, and 7 bases lay outside the gene matches. CDR3 nucleotide sequence: TGCAGCGCTCCAAAGACTAGCGGGGGTGAGCAGTTCTTC. Protein sequence: CSAPKTSGGEQFF.

This clonotype has more than one count but fewer than ten. This sequence joins TRBV28 and TRBJ2-7; 14 bases agree with TRBD2. Germline CDR1 MDHEN, CDR2 SYDVKM. CDR3 size: 16 residues. Trimming took 4 bases from V and 6 from J; bases not matched to a gene: 8. CDR3 bases: TGTGCCAGCAGTTGGGGACTAGCGGGAGTAACGGGCGAGCAGTACTTC. Its translation: CASSWGLAGVTGEQYF.

This rearrangement joins TRBV12-3 or TRBV12-4 to TRBJ2-5, with TRBD2 matching over 10 bases. V was clipped by 5 bases and J by 5 bases; unmatched bases: 5. The CDR3 runs 14 residues. The CDR3 region is CASSILAGRETQYF. The DNA of the CDR3 is TGTGCCAGCAGTATACTAGCGGGAAGGGAGACCCAGTACTTC.